The clone carrying this T cell receptor (beta chain) was counted at least ten times. No antigen is known for it. These data belong to a study of metastatic and nonmetastatic thyroid tumors. Looking at the study overall: Repertoires from malignant and benign thyroid patients were compared across blood and tumor or nodule tissue.

This CDR3 is built from 15 residues. In germline, CDR1 is SGHAT, CDR2 FQNNGV. J lost 9 bases, V lost 0 bases, and 7 bases had no gene match. Overall study findings and caveats: The study reportedly found significantly higher TCR beta diversity in malignant thyroid tumors than benign nodules, in blood and tumor.

Thyroid surgery took place with no prior treatment in any patient. As originally analysed: The study built a papillary thyroid cancer distant-metastasis classifier from CDR3 differences across clinicopathological groups. TCRdb reanalyzed the PCR reads via MiXCR. TCRdb's processing, not the authors' own work, is the source of the V and J calls. The repertoire holds around 53,000 clones, with 20% as singletons. This TCR was recovered from a female donor with papillary thyroid cancer or a benign thyroid nodule (not recorded which). Some clones in this sample may be carry-over from other donors' samples. V is TRBV11-2 and J is TRBJ2-1; TRBD1 agrees at 8 bases. The specimen sequenced was blood. CDR3 nucleotide sequence: TGTGCCAGCAGCTTAGAGTGGACAGGGTTGCGTGAGCAGTTCTTC. This gives the protein CASSLEWTGLREQFF.